This note documents a single T cell receptor (beta chain) sequence. The data were obtained in a study of T cell responses to AZD1222 COVID-19 vaccine. V was clipped by 3 bases and J by 3 bases, with 11 bases between them. Germline-derived CDR1 and CDR2 are ENHRY and SYGVKD. This CDR3 contains 14 residues. Measured with immunoSEQ multiplex PCR; TCRdb has only the in-frame clones, and not every one. This table holds some 190,000 clones, approximately 92% found once. This sequence was found in an adult in good health. V gene TRBV10-3 combines with J gene TRBJ1-1; D gene ambiguous. The specimen was peripheral blood, collected on day 0 of AZD1222 vaccination. CDR3 sequence (DNA): TGTGCCATCAGTGACCCGACTAGGGACACTGAAGCTTTCTTT. Protein: CAISDPTRDTEAFF.